One sample yielded the 13 T cell receptor beta chains listed below, sequenced in a study of blood T cell repertoires in COVID-19. Profiling relied on immunoSEQ multiplex PCR, and the TCRdb table lists in-frame clones only, not all of them. The profile shows about 340,000 clones, around 88% of them singletons. Sequenced sample: peripheral blood. The origin of the receptors is a woman aged 55-69 years with COVID-19, enrolled during active disease.

V usage is TRBV5-1 and J usage is TRBJ2-5; TRBD1 matches 9 bases. Per the germline V gene, CDR1 is SGHRS and CDR2 is YFSETQ. Trimming took 4 bases from V and 5 from J; bases not matched to a gene: 9. The CDR3 length is 15 residues. In DNA form, the CDR3 reads TGCGCCAGCAGCCCAAATCCGGGACAGGGTGAGACCCAGTACTTC. Residues: CASSPNPGQGETQYF.

The genes are TRBV30 and TRBJ2-5; 8 bases are a match to TRBD2. The CDR3 has 14 amino acids. Germline V gives CDR1 GTSNPN, CDR2 SVGIG (reference sequence). Trimming at V came to 4 bases and at J to 7 bases, leaving 11 bases not matched to a gene. CDR3 in DNA: TGTGCCTGGACGGTCGGGGGGGGCGGTCGGACCCAGTACTTC. Amino acids: CAWTVGGGGRTQYF.

The gene calls are TRBV19 and TRBJ1-6; tentative D call: TRBD1 (6 bases). The CDR3 runs 18 residues. Between the trimmed V and J ends, which lost 5 bases and 0 bases, there was a span of 17 bases. Germline values: CDR1 LNHDA, CDR2 SQIVND (reference sequence). CDR3 nucleotides: TGTGCCAGTAGTTTGTGGACAGCCCGTAGCTCCTATAATTCACCCCTCCACTTT. Translation: CASSLWTARSSYNSPLHF.

The chain joins TRBV7-8 to TRBJ2-1; D is perhaps TRBD1 (6 bases). CDR1 and CDR2 from the germline V gene are SGHVS and FQNEAQ. This CDR3 comprises 16 residues. Trimming stripped 5 bases from V and 5 bases from J, with 19 bases between. The CDR3 protein is CASSLRAAGANNEQFF. DNA of the CDR3: TGTGCCAGCAGCCTCAGGGCGGCAGGGGCAAACAATGAGCAGTTCTTC.

The table lists this clone with a few counts. The rearrangement uses TRBV6-5 and TRBJ2-7; 8 bases agree with TRBD1. The CDR3 has 13 amino acids. J was trimmed by 6 bases and V by 5 bases; bases with no gene match: 6. Per germline, CDR1 MNHEY and CDR2 SVGAGI. CDR3 loop: CASSLGQGSEQYF. As DNA, the CDR3 is TGTGCCAGCAGTCTCGGACAGGGTTCCGAGCAGTACTTC.

The rearrangement uses TRBV5-1 and TRBJ1-4; TRBD1 matches at 8 bases. J lost 8 bases, V lost 4 bases, and 10 bases had no gene match. Germline lookup yields CDR1 SGHRS and CDR2 YFSETQ. The CDR3 covers 15 residues. The CDR3: CASSLSGTGSEKLFF. As DNA, the CDR3 is TGCGCCAGCAGCCTATCCGGGACAGGTTCAGAAAAACTGTTTTTT.

The genes are TRBV27 and TRBJ1-2, with 7 positions matching TRBD1. Germline loops: CDR1 MNHEY, CDR2 SMNVEV (reference sequence). The CDR3 loop spans 15 amino acids. V was clipped by 4 bases and J by 0 bases; unmatched bases: 5. CDR3 region: CASSYDRASNYGYTF. In DNA, the CDR3 is TGTGCCAGCAGTTACGACAGGGCGTCTAACTATGGCTACACCTTC.

Only one count was recorded for this clone. The gene calls are TRBV27 and TRBJ1-1; 8 nucleotides match TRBD1. The CDR3 sequence is 14 residues long. Germline values: CDR1 MNHEY, CDR2 SMNVEV (reference sequence). The junction had 8 bases not matched to a gene; V was cut back by 8 bases and J by 3 bases. CDR3 residues: CASAPRGRYTEAFF. The CDR3 DNA follows: TGTGCCAGCGCGCCCAGGGGGCGTTACACTGAAGCTTTCTTT.

The chain couples TRBV3-1 (or the pseudogene TRBV3-2) to TRBJ1-1; 8 nucleotides match TRBD1. The trim removed 3 bases at V and 4 bases at J, leaving 4 bases unmatched. The CDR3 consists of 14 residues. Germline assignment: CDR1 LGHDT and CDR2 YNNKEL (reference sequence). The CDR3 DNA sequence: TGTGCCAGCAGCCAGGTCACAGGGGGCACTGAAGCTTTCTTT. This gives the protein CASSQVTGGTEAFF.

J is TRBJ2-7 and V is TRBV2; D gene ambiguous. Per the germline V gene, CDR1 is SNHLY and CDR2 is FYNNEI. The CDR3 is 10 residues long. The V gene lost 4 bases and the J gene lost 7 bases, with 5 bases spanning the gap. The CDR3 sequence: CASSAREQYF. In DNA form, the CDR3 reads TGTGCCAGCAGTGCCCGGGAGCAGTACTTC.

This chain connects TRBV7-3 to TRBJ2-1; D perhaps matches TRBD1 (5 bases). Germline CDR1 and CDR2: SGHTA and FQGTGA. V was pared by 5 bases and J by 3 bases, with 17 bases between. This CDR3 has 16 amino acids. The CDR3 region is CASSPKGPGYYNEQFF. For the CDR3, the DNA is TGTGCCAGCAGCCCAAAGGGGCCAGGGTACTACAATGAGCAGTTCTTC.

The genes are TRBV10-1 and TRBJ1-4; 7 nucleotides agree with TRBD1. The CDR3 is 15 amino acids. The germline CDR1 and CDR2 sequences are WNHNN and SYGVQD (reference sequence). V gave up 8 bases and J gave up 8 bases; unmatched junction bases: 14. The CDR3 DNA is TGCGCCAGCCGCACCTTCAGGGGGTCGTTGGAAAAACTGTTTTTT. This sequence encodes CASRTFRGSLEKLFF.

The CDR3 coding sequence is TGTGCCAGCCGCGGAGGGTGGGACGCTGAAGCTTTCTTT. This codes for CASRGGWDAEAFF. This chain joins TRBV7-9 and TRBJ1-1, with D possibly being TRBD1 (5 bases). This CDR3 region has 13 residues. Germline V gives CDR1 SEHNR, CDR2 FQNEAQ (reference sequence). V was shortened by 8 bases and J by 6 bases, with 16 bases between the two germline ends.